Listed below are T cell receptor beta chains from one sample, sequenced in a study of T cells after yellow fever vaccination. TCRdb independently ran MiXCR on the 5' RACE reads; one entry per CDR3 protein. This sample has about 340,000 distinct CDR3 sequences, with roughly 4% found just once. The sequencing used PBMCs, collected 5 days after the yellow fever booster vaccination. Receptor source: a man younger than 30 who received the YFV17D yellow fever vaccine. CDR3s include the opening cysteine and the closing phenylalanine or tryptophan. Each record gives: D gene, clone size, J gene, V gene, CDR3 protein, CDR3 DNA. D genes are given only for firm matches. Rows give clone size only sometimes, using once, few, many, or a class for an expanded clone.

d_gene: .; abundance: many; j_gene: TRBJ2-2; v_gene: TRBV5-1; CDR3aa: CASSLATGLNTGELFF; CDR3nt: TGCGCCAGCAGCTTGGCCACAGGACTTAACACCGGGGAGCTGTTTTTT
d_gene: .; abundance: few; j_gene: TRBJ1-5; v_gene: TRBV5-1; CDR3aa: CASSLGPRWGEGDQPQHF; CDR3nt: TGCGCCAGCAGCTTGGGCCCCCGATGGGGCGAAGGGGATCAGCCCCAGCATTTT
d_gene: TRBD2; abundance: many; j_gene: TRBJ2-5; v_gene: TRBV12-3/TRBV12-4; CDR3aa: CASSPRLAGPQETQYF; CDR3nt: TGTGCCAGCAGTCCCCGACTAGCGGGCCCTCAAGAGACCCAGTACTTC
d_gene: TRBD2; abundance: few; j_gene: TRBJ2-7; v_gene: TRBV6-1; CDR3aa: CASSETSGAHEQYF; CDR3nt: TGTGCCAGCAGTGAGACTAGCGGGGCCCACGAGCAGTACTTC
d_gene: .; abundance: many; j_gene: TRBJ2-3; v_gene: TRBV7-2; CDR3aa: CASSWTVSTDTQYF; CDR3nt: TGTGCCAGCAGCTGGACAGTTAGCACAGATACGCAGTATTTT
d_gene: .; abundance: few; j_gene: TRBJ2-5; v_gene: TRBV5-5; CDR3aa: CASSARAQETQYF; CDR3nt: TGTGCCAGCAGCGCCCGGGCCCAGGAGACCCAGTACTTC
d_gene: .; abundance: few; j_gene: TRBJ1-5; v_gene: TRBV20-1; CDR3aa: CSAVKPGAVTNQPQHF; CDR3nt: TGCAGTGCTGTTAAACCGGGGGCAGTTACAAATCAGCCCCAGCATTTT
d_gene: .; abundance: few; j_gene: TRBJ2-5; v_gene: TRBV19; CDR3aa: CASSITIQETQYF; CDR3nt: TGTGCCAGTAGTATCACTATCCAAGAGACCCAGTACTTC
d_gene: .; abundance: few; j_gene: TRBJ1-1; v_gene: TRBV5-6; CDR3aa: CASSLAMRGEAFF; CDR3nt: TGTGCCAGCAGCTTGGCCATGAGGGGTGAAGCTTTCTTT
d_gene: .; abundance: .; j_gene: TRBJ2-1; v_gene: TRBV18; CDR3aa: CASSPGADEQFF; CDR3nt: TGTGCCAGCTCACCAGGGGCCGATGAGCAGTTCTTC
d_gene: .; abundance: many; j_gene: TRBJ1-6; v_gene: TRBV2; CDR3aa: CASSEGGRENNSPLHF; CDR3nt: TGTGCCAGCAGTGAAGGGGGCAGGGAAAACAATTCACCCCTCCACTTT
d_gene: .; abundance: many; j_gene: TRBJ1-1; v_gene: TRBV7-9; CDR3aa: CASSPREKAQAFF; CDR3nt: TGTGCCAGCAGCCCCCGCGAGAAGGCACAGGCTTTCTTT
d_gene: TRBD1; abundance: few; j_gene: TRBJ2-2; v_gene: TRBV6-1; CDR3aa: CASSDRGQGSPTRTGELFF; CDR3nt: TGTGCCAGCAGTGACAGGGGACAGGGGTCTCCCACTCGTACCGGGGAGCTGTTTTTT
d_gene: .; abundance: few; j_gene: TRBJ2-7; v_gene: TRBV4-1; CDR3aa: CASSPPGGPTYEQYF; CDR3nt: TGCGCCAGCAGCCCCCCCGGAGGACCTACCTACGAGCAGTACTTC
d_gene: .; abundance: .; j_gene: TRBJ2-7; v_gene: TRBV29-1; CDR3aa: CSVEDGSGNWPEQYF; CDR3nt: TGCAGCGTTGAAGATGGCTCGGGGAATTGGCCCGAGCAGTACTTC
d_gene: TRBD2; abundance: few; j_gene: TRBJ2-2; v_gene: TRBV5-6; CDR3aa: CASSPGGTSTGELFF; CDR3nt: TGTGCCAGCAGCCCGGGGGGGACGAGCACCGGGGAGCTGTTTTTT
d_gene: TRBD1; abundance: few; j_gene: TRBJ1-2; v_gene: TRBV12-3/TRBV12-4; CDR3aa: CASSCRDRGFHGYTF; CDR3nt: TGTGCCAGCAGTTGCCGGGACAGGGGCTTCCATGGCTACACCTTC
d_gene: TRBD1; abundance: few; j_gene: TRBJ2-3; v_gene: TRBV7-3; CDR3aa: CASSHGTVLTDTQYF; CDR3nt: TGTGCCAGCAGCCACGGGACAGTCCTCACAGATACGCAGTATTTT
d_gene: TRBD1; abundance: .; j_gene: TRBJ1-6; v_gene: TRBV7-8; CDR3aa: CASSLPRTGANSPLHF; CDR3nt: TGTGCCAGCAGCCTCCCCAGGACAGGGGCAAATTCACCCCTCCACTTT
d_gene: .; abundance: .; j_gene: TRBJ1-4; v_gene: TRBV20-1; CDR3aa: CSARHHSGGEKLFF; CDR3nt: TGCAGTGCTAGGCACCACTCGGGAGGTGAAAAACTGTTTTTT
d_gene: .; abundance: once; j_gene: TRBJ2-1; v_gene: TRBV5-6; CDR3aa: CASSQGVNEKFF; CDR3nt: TGTGCCAGCAGCCAAGGGGTGAATGAGAAGTTCTTC
d_gene: .; abundance: .; j_gene: TRBJ2-1; v_gene: TRBV7-9; CDR3aa: CASRPWANEQFF; CDR3nt: TGTGCCAGCCGCCCCTGGGCCAATGAGCAGTTCTTC
d_gene: .; abundance: few; j_gene: TRBJ1-6; v_gene: TRBV6-6; CDR3aa: CASSYSELDRSPLHF; CDR3nt: TGTGCCAGCAGTTACTCGGAGTTAGATAGGTCACCCCTCCACTTT
d_gene: TRBD1; abundance: .; j_gene: TRBJ2-5; v_gene: TRBV5-1; CDR3aa: CASSLTGPGGRETQYF; CDR3nt: TGCGCCAGCAGCTTGACAGGGCCAGGGGGCAGGGAGACCCAGTACTTC
d_gene: TRBD2; abundance: few; j_gene: TRBJ2-5; v_gene: TRBV7-2; CDR3aa: CASSLERGEVVQYF; CDR3nt: TGTGCCAGCAGCTTAGAGCGGGGGGAAGTGGTCCAGTACTTC
d_gene: .; abundance: .; j_gene: TRBJ2-1; v_gene: TRBV5-4; CDR3aa: CASSLRGGGDEQFF; CDR3nt: TGTGCCAGCAGCTTGCGGGGAGGTGGGGACGAGCAGTTCTTC
d_gene: .; abundance: many; j_gene: TRBJ2-5; v_gene: TRBV7-9; CDR3aa: CASSLYAYGTQYF; CDR3nt: TGTGCCAGCAGCTTATACGCCTACGGGACCCAGTACTTC
d_gene: .; abundance: few; j_gene: TRBJ1-4; v_gene: TRBV12-3/TRBV12-4; CDR3aa: CASSSRAQYGEKLFF; CDR3nt: TGTGCCAGCTCCTCGAGGGCACAGTATGGGGAAAAACTGTTTTTT
d_gene: .; abundance: many; j_gene: TRBJ1-1; v_gene: TRBV5-1; CDR3aa: CASSLAVSSAEAFF; CDR3nt: TGCGCCAGCAGCTTGGCAGTAAGTAGCGCTGAAGCTTTCTTT
d_gene: .; abundance: .; j_gene: TRBJ2-1; v_gene: TRBV7-8; CDR3aa: CASSTPTVYNEQFF; CDR3nt: TGTGCCAGCAGCACTCCTACGGTTTACAATGAGCAGTTCTTC
d_gene: TRBD1; abundance: few; j_gene: TRBJ1-1; v_gene: TRBV6-5; CDR3aa: CASNLGQGAMGNTEAFF; CDR3nt: TGTGCCAGCAATTTAGGACAGGGGGCGATGGGGAACACTGAAGCTTTCTTT
d_gene: .; abundance: many; j_gene: TRBJ1-2; v_gene: TRBV6-6; CDR3aa: CASRATSVSGYTF; CDR3nt: TGTGCCAGCAGAGCCACCTCGGTCAGCGGCTACACCTTC
d_gene: .; abundance: .; j_gene: TRBJ2-1; v_gene: TRBV5-1; CDR3aa: CASSFNTYNEQFF; CDR3nt: TGCGCCAGCAGCTTTAACACCTACAATGAGCAGTTCTTC
d_gene: TRBD1; abundance: .; j_gene: TRBJ1-2; v_gene: TRBV7-9; CDR3aa: CASSEGQAHNYGYTF; CDR3nt: TGTGCCAGCAGCGAAGGACAGGCGCATAACTATGGCTACACCTTC
d_gene: TRBD1; abundance: many; j_gene: TRBJ2-5; v_gene: TRBV10-3; CDR3aa: CAIWTGANQETQYF; CDR3nt: TGTGCCATCTGGACAGGGGCTAACCAAGAGACCCAGTACTTC
d_gene: .; abundance: many; j_gene: TRBJ2-2; v_gene: TRBV5-1; CDR3aa: CASSLDVLGNTGELFF; CDR3nt: TGCGCCAGCAGCTTGGATGTTCTTGGCAACACCGGGGAGCTGTTTTTT
d_gene: .; abundance: few; j_gene: TRBJ1-4; v_gene: TRBV5-1; CDR3aa: CASSFTDATNEKLFF; CDR3nt: TGCGCCAGCAGCTTCACAGATGCAACTAATGAAAAACTGTTTTTT
d_gene: TRBD1; abundance: .; j_gene: TRBJ2-5; v_gene: TRBV7-2; CDR3aa: CASSGTGPGETQYF; CDR3nt: TGTGCCAGCAGCGGGACAGGGCCCGGAGAGACCCAGTACTTC
d_gene: .; abundance: few; j_gene: TRBJ1-2; v_gene: TRBV28; CDR3aa: CASSSPWGQDYGYTF; CDR3nt: TGTGCCAGCAGTTCCCCGTGGGGGCAGGACTATGGCTACACCTTC
d_gene: .; abundance: many; j_gene: TRBJ1-5; v_gene: TRBV30; CDR3aa: CAWRGSDYQPQHF; CDR3nt: TGTGCCTGGAGAGGCAGCGACTATCAGCCCCAGCATTTT
d_gene: .; abundance: .; j_gene: TRBJ1-5; v_gene: TRBV6-1; CDR3aa: CASSDTQAYNQPQHF; CDR3nt: TGTGCCAGCAGTGATACGCAGGCATACAATCAGCCCCAGCATTTT
d_gene: .; abundance: many; j_gene: TRBJ2-1; v_gene: TRBV4-1; CDR3aa: CASSQTLGYNEQFF; CDR3nt: TGCGCCAGCAGCCAAACACTAGGGTACAATGAGCAGTTCTTC
d_gene: TRBD2; abundance: many; j_gene: TRBJ2-1; v_gene: TRBV5-1; CDR3aa: CASSLRSGGFSYNEQFF; CDR3nt: TGCGCCAGCAGCCTTCGTAGCGGGGGGTTTTCCTACAATGAGCAGTTCTTC
d_gene: .; abundance: many; j_gene: TRBJ2-3; v_gene: TRBV28; CDR3aa: CASSSPSRGASTDTQYF; CDR3nt: TGTGCCAGCAGTTCCCCCTCACGGGGGGCCAGCACAGATACGCAGTATTTT
d_gene: .; abundance: many; j_gene: TRBJ1-4; v_gene: TRBV2; CDR3aa: CASRAEKLFF; CDR3nt: TGTGCCAGCAGGGCTGAAAAACTGTTTTTT
d_gene: .; abundance: few; j_gene: TRBJ1-5; v_gene: TRBV19; CDR3aa: CASSIGSRANQPQHF; CDR3nt: TGTGCCAGTAGTATAGGGAGTCGGGCAAATCAGCCCCAGCATTTT
d_gene: .; abundance: .; j_gene: TRBJ2-1; v_gene: TRBV6-2/TRBV6-3; CDR3aa: CASSYVYNEQFF; CDR3nt: TGTGCCAGCAGTTACGTATACAATGAGCAGTTCTTC